A single sample is the source of the 7 T cell receptor beta chains below, sequenced in a study of technical replicates of blood from a handful of donors (dated 2017 in TCRdb). The library was made by the immunoSEQ multiplex PCR assay. The table was pulled from immuneACCESS by TCRdb, which kept in-frame rearrangements only. Such tables lose some clones; where checked, under half of the loss comes from unresolved V genes, and the rest has no known cause. This sample lists about 91,000 clones; roughly 90% were detected once. In total, the top ten clones hold roughly 0.25% of the sample. The sample was T cells isolated from PBMCs. The receptor set was obtained from a human donor in good health.

This clone was seen only once. The chain employs TRBV9 and TRBJ1-5, with D possibly matching TRBD1 (5 bases). From germline, CDR1 is SGDLS and CDR2 YYNGEE. V lost 3 bases to trimming and J lost 4 bases, with 11 bases between them. This CDR3 spans 14 amino acids. For the CDR3, the DNA is TGTGCCAGCAGCGCCATTGGGGGGAATCAGCCCCAGCATTTT. Its translation is CASSAIGGNQPQHF.

The V call is TRBV2, the J call TRBJ2-1; D unresolved. Germline CDR1 is SNHLY and CDR2 is FYNNEI. There are 11 residues in the CDR3. The V and J ends lost 3 bases and 8 bases respectively, with 5 bases between them. This CDR3 is CASSEVDEQFF. The DNA for the CDR3 is TGTGCCAGCAGTGAGGTAGATGAGCAGTTCTTC.

This clone was observed a few times. This rearrangement joins TRBV6-1 to TRBJ2-1; no firm D call. V was cut by 5 bases and J by 7 bases, with 9 bases left in between. The length of the CDR3 is 12 residues. CDR1 and CDR2 from the germline V gene are MNHNS and SASEGT. As DNA, the CDR3 is TGTGCCAGCAGTAGCCTCCTAAATGAGCAGTTCTTC. This gives the protein CASSSLLNEQFF.

The rearrangement links TRBV15 to TRBJ1-5, with 10 bases identical to TRBD1. V gave up 1 base and J gave up 6 bases; unmatched junction bases: 6. CDR1 and CDR2 (germline): LNHNV, YYDKDF (reference sequence). The CDR3 extends over 16 amino acids. Written as DNA, the CDR3 is TGTGCCACCAGCAGAGGGGGGACAGGGGTTCCTCAGCCCCAGCATTTT. This translates into CATSRGGTGVPQPQHF.

This chain links TRBV27 with TRBJ2-3; 14 bases agree with TRBD2. Germline V gene sequence: CDR1 MNHEY, CDR2 SMNVEV (reference sequence). The V gene end was trimmed by 9 bases and the J gene end by 8 bases; junction bases not matched to a gene: 10. The CDR3 loop spans 15 amino acids. DNA for the CDR3: TGTGCCAGTGGACCGGGACTAGCGGGAGACGGTACGCAGTATTTT. Its protein is CASGPGLAGDGTQYF.

CDR3 nucleotides: TGTGCCTGGAGTTTATTTGGGGCTGAGGAGACCCAGTACTTC. Its translation: CAWSLFGAEETQYF. The chain employs TRBV30 and TRBJ2-5; D might be TRBD1 (5 bases). This CDR3 contains 14 residues. The V end lost 2 bases, the J end lost 5 bases, and 15 bases lay between the germline ends. Germline-derived CDR1 and CDR2 are GTSNPN and SVGIG (reference sequence).

J is TRBJ2-1 and V is TRBV4-2; 9 bases line up with TRBD1. In germline, CDR1 is LGHNA, CDR2 YNFKEQ. The CDR3 is 18 amino acids. V trimming: 3 bases; J trimming: 5 bases; junction bases outside the gene matches: 14. The CDR3, as DNA: TGTGCCAGCAGCCATGCGAGAAATTTGGGACAGGGTAACAATGAGCAGTTCTTC. Its protein is CASSHARNLGQGNNEQFF.